The sequence of this T cell receptor beta chain was determined in a study of shared clonotypes between healthy human individuals (dated by TCRdb to 2018 to 2020). About the full investigation: The cohort included a few men and a couple of women between 18 and 49 years of age. For each donor, CD4 naive and CD4 memory were each run on three plates, CD8 naive on two plates, and CD8 memory on one plate. The study deeply sequenced blood TCR repertoires of about 5 healthy adults to estimate repertoire size and the extent of clonotype sharing between individuals. Libraries were prepared and TCR repertoires were sequenced by different laboratories using diverse techniques, in order to increase sequencing depth and limit assay-specific biases. Each donor's leukapheresis produced roughly between about 0.8 and 10 billion PBMCs.

The paper's findings and limits, for the study overall: Naive subsets generally had larger estimated clonotype richness than memory subsets did. Pairwise subsampling led to the expectation that sequencing depth would affect the degree of clonotype sharing among donors. Compared with non-shared clonotypes, the clonotypes found in all four sorted-subset donors had higher generation probabilities. Across a few donors, 4.5% to 6.5% of naive CD4, 3% to 4% of naive CD8, about 2% of memory CD4, and approximately 0.42% of memory CD8 clonotypes were shared. Sampling was restricted to blood, and TCR repertoires in tissue are likely to differ from TCR repertoires in blood. Because the study included only a small number of donors, the genetic and exposure-history diversity represented was limited. Even with the large sequencing depth, rarefaction of the sorted-subset datasets indicated that sequencing was incomplete.

As for this clone: What this receptor recognizes is not known. Per-base quality was not reported, and no clone a single base away is much larger than it.

TCR CDR3 regions were amplified from genomic DNA by multiplex PCR using the deep immunoSEQ assay. For each cell subset, the extracted genomic DNA was distributed evenly across all wells of several immunoSEQ 96-well plates, and each plate served as one replicate. For sorted subsets, about 220 ng of genomic DNA, equivalent to 25,000 to 35,000 T cell genomes, went into each replicate PCR. Purified libraries were measured with a Qubit 3.0 fluorometer, size-checked on a Bioanalyzer 2100, and measured again with the KAPA Library Quantification kit. A separate single-read 150-cycle Illumina NextSeq 550 flow cell was used to sequence each immunoSEQ 96-well plate. Per the authors' processing: Because only junctional sequences without quality scores were contained in the immunoSEQ output, filtering matching that applied to full-length reads could not be performed. To assign V/J genes and CDR3, sequences were annotated against IMGT germline references using PyIR, a Python wrapper for IgBLAST v1.9. Any read was removed if the V/J assignment was weak (E-value above 1e-6), the CDR3 was missing, or the read contained stop codons, out-of-frame junctions, or ambiguous translated residues. V3J clonotypes were defined by identical inferred V gene, J gene, and CDR3 amino acid sequence. The percentage overlap between two repertoires was calculated by dividing the number of shared unique clonotypes by the size of the smaller repertoire. Richness of each repertoire was evaluated using RTK rarefaction, the Chao1 estimator, and Recon v2.1 estimates of unobserved clonotypes. Generation probabilities for all TCRbeta clonotypes obtained by the gDNA method from several donors were computed using OLGA. The table comes from immuneACCESS by way of TCRdb, which keeps in-frame sequences with V and J called. Part of the clones is missing from these tables; in studies checked, under half for an unresolved V gene and the rest for unknown reasons. The V and J calls and the clone size are those of that table, but D and trimming were determined from the DNA. The sample profile shows roughly 2.1 million clones; approximately 94% of them were found once. Of the sample, 1.5% to 2% falls within the top ten clones.

The CDR3, from cysteine to phenylalanine, totals 15 residues. Only CDR3 DNA remains: 45 bases, in frame from the first base. V is pruned by 3 bases and J by 2 bases, leaving 7 bases of the junction without a gene match. CDR1 and CDR2 were assigned from the germline V gene as SNHLY and FYNNEI. CD8 naive samples consisted of CD45RO-negative cells that were positively selected for CCR7, yielding a CD45RA+CCR7+ population without TemRA cells. Healthy HIV-negative adults with no recently reported acute infections or vaccinations were included as donors. All donors were Caucasian adults living in Nashville, Tennessee, USA. Blood was collected by leukapheresis, and PBMCs were isolated by Ficoll-Histopaque density gradient centrifugation and then cryopreserved in liquid nitrogen vapor phase. Purity and quantity of every magnetically sorted T cell population were checked by analytical flow cytometry. Genomic DNA was isolated from every sorted fraction and measured by UV absorbance on a Nanodrop 2000c.

The sequence was obtained from a young man in good health. Some clones in this sample may be carry-over from other donors' samples. The sample comprised naive CD8+ T cells from PBMCs. This specimen's cell subset or site label, interpreted: CD45RA+CCR7+. The sequence joins TRBV2 to TRBJ2-7, with 7 central nucleotides matching TRBD2. In nucleotides, the sequence is TGTGCCAGCAGTGATGGCGGGAGACCCGCCTACGAGCAGTACTTC. Translated, this gives CASSDGGRPAYEQYF.